Listed below are T cell receptor beta chains from one sample, sequenced in a study of neurological immune-mediated disorders. TCRdb recomputed calls from the 5' RACE reads with MiXCR, one row per CDR3 protein. Of roughly 60,000 distinct CDR3 sequences listed, under 4.5% were seen once; the top ten hold 1.9%. Sequenced sample: CD4+ T cells from blood. These receptors all come from a woman in her 40s with multiple sclerosis. Both conserved end residues are part of each CDR3. A D gene is named only where the DNA matches it firmly. The size of a clone is reported for some rows only, either as once, few or many, or as a class for expanded clones.

d_call: -
clone_size: many
v_call: TRBV3-1
j_call: TRBJ1-2
cdr3_aa: CASSPWGGTNWNGYTF
cdr3_nt: TGTGCCAGCAGCCCCTGGGGGGGCACAAACTGGAATGGCTACACCTTC

d_call: TRBD1
clone_size: many
v_call: TRBV20-1
j_call: TRBJ1-4
cdr3_aa: CSARGQGGANEKLFF
cdr3_nt: TGCAGTGCTAGAGGACAGGGAGGGGCTAATGAAAAACTGTTTTTT

d_call: -
clone_size: many
v_call: TRBV7-6
j_call: TRBJ2-1
cdr3_aa: CASSWDNEQFF
cdr3_nt: TGTGCCAGCAGCTGGGACAATGAGCAGTTCTTC

d_call: -
clone_size: many
v_call: TRBV5-4
j_call: TRBJ2-5
cdr3_aa: CASSFKTGQETQYF
cdr3_nt: TGTGCCAGCAGCTTCAAGACAGGACAAGAGACCCAGTACTTC

d_call: -
clone_size: many
v_call: TRBV20-1
j_call: TRBJ1-4
cdr3_aa: CSAGSATNEKLFF
cdr3_nt: TGCAGTGCTGGATCCGCAACTAATGAAAAACTGTTTTTT

d_call: -
clone_size: many
v_call: TRBV4-2
j_call: TRBJ1-2
cdr3_aa: CASSARQATNYGYTF
cdr3_nt: TGTGCCAGCAGCGCCCGACAGGCTACCAACTATGGCTACACCTTC

d_call: TRBD1
clone_size: many
v_call: TRBV24-1
j_call: TRBJ2-2
cdr3_aa: CATSDYRPGQANTGELFF
cdr3_nt: TGTGCCACCAGTGATTATAGACCGGGACAGGCGAACACCGGGGAGCTGTTTTTT

d_call: -
clone_size: many
v_call: TRBV5-1
j_call: TRBJ2-3
cdr3_aa: CASSLPVTDTQYF
cdr3_nt: TGCGCCAGCAGCTTGCCCGTCACAGATACGCAGTATTTT

d_call: -
clone_size: many
v_call: TRBV20-1
j_call: TRBJ2-7
cdr3_aa: CSARDGLSYEQYF
cdr3_nt: TGCAGTGCTAGAGATGGACTCTCCTACGAGCAGTACTTC

d_call: -
clone_size: many
v_call: TRBV5-1
j_call: TRBJ1-4
cdr3_aa: CASSFRTRDEKLFF
cdr3_nt: TGCGCCAGCAGCTTCAGGACAAGGGATGAAAAACTGTTTTTT

d_call: -
clone_size: many
v_call: TRBV10-3
j_call: TRBJ2-6
cdr3_aa: CAISLGSRANVLTF
cdr3_nt: TGTGCCATCAGCCTTGGATCGCGGGCCAACGTCCTGACTTTC

d_call: TRBD2
clone_size: many
v_call: TRBV9
j_call: TRBJ2-3
cdr3_aa: CASSVSLAGTDTQYF
cdr3_nt: TGTGCCAGCAGCGTATCACTAGCGGGTACAGATACGCAGTATTTT

d_call: -
clone_size: many
v_call: TRBV29-1
j_call: TRBJ1-3
cdr3_aa: CSVEESSGNTIYF
cdr3_nt: TGCAGCGTTGAAGAGAGCTCTGGAAACACCATATATTTT

d_call: -
clone_size: many
v_call: TRBV2
j_call: TRBJ2-1
cdr3_aa: CASSQRRTSYNEQFF
cdr3_nt: TGTGCCAGCAGTCAACGCCGGACCTCCTACAATGAGCAGTTCTTC

d_call: TRBD1
clone_size: many
v_call: TRBV3-1
j_call: TRBJ1-1
cdr3_aa: CASSLGGGTAEAFF
cdr3_nt: TGTGCCAGCAGCCTAGGGGGCGGGACCGCTGAAGCTTTCTTT

d_call: TRBD1
clone_size: -
v_call: TRBV5-1
j_call: TRBJ2-7
cdr3_aa: CASSLNGDRGEQYF
cdr3_nt: TGCGCCAGCAGCTTGAATGGGGACAGAGGGGAGCAGTACTTC

d_call: TRBD2
clone_size: many
v_call: TRBV5-1
j_call: TRBJ2-3
cdr3_aa: CASSPGTTLTDTQYF
cdr3_nt: TGCGCCAGCAGCCCCGGGACTACCCTCACAGATACGCAGTATTTT

d_call: TRBD1
clone_size: many
v_call: TRBV27
j_call: TRBJ2-7
cdr3_aa: CASSLSRGTYEQYF
cdr3_nt: TGTGCCAGCAGTTTATCCAGGGGGACCTACGAGCAGTACTTC